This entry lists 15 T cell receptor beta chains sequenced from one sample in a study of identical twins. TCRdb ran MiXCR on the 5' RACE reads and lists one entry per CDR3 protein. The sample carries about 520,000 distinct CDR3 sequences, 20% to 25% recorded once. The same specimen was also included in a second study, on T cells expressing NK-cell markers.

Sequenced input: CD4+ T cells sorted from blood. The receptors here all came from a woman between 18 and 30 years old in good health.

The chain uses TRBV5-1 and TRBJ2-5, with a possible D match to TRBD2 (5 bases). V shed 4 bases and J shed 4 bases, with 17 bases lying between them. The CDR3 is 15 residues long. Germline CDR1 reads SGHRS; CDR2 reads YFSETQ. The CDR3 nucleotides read TGCGCCAGCAGCCCGCAGGTCACCGGAGGAGAGACCCAGTACTTC. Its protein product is CASSPQVTGGETQYF.

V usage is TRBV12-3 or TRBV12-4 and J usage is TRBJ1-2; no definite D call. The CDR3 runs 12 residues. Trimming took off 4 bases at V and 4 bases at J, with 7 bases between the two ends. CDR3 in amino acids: CASSSDAYGYTF. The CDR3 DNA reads TGTGCCAGCAGTTCTGACGCCTATGGCTACACCTTC.

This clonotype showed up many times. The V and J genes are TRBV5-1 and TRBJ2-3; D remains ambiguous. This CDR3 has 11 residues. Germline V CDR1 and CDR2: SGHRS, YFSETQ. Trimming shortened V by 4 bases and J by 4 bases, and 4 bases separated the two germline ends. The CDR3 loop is CASSRSDTQYF. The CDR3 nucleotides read TGCGCCAGCAGCAGGTCAGATACGCAGTATTTT.

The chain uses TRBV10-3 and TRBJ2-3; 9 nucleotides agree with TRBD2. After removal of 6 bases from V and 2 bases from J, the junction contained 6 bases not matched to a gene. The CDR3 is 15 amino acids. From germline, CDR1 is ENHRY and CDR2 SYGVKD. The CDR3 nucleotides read TGTGCCATCAGGACCGGGACTAGCCCCACAGATACGCAGTATTTT. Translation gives CAIRTGTSPTDTQYF.

CDR3 sequence (DNA): TGTGCCAGCTCACCCCGCTGGGACGAACGGGGGGAAAAACTGTTTTTT. Encoded protein: CASSPRWDERGEKLFF. This chain connects TRBV18 to TRBJ1-4; maybe TRBD1 (5 bases). CDR1 is KGHSH, CDR2 LQKENI, per germline. The CDR3 totals 16 residues. V was shortened by 3 bases and J by 8 bases, with 19 bases between the two germline ends.

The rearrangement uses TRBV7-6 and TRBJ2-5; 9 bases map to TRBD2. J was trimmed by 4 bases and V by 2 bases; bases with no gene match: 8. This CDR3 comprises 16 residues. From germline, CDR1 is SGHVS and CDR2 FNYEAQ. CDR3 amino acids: CASSLTPGLAPETQYF. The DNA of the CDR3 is TGTGCCAGCAGCTTAACGCCGGGACTAGCCCCAGAGACCCAGTACTTC.

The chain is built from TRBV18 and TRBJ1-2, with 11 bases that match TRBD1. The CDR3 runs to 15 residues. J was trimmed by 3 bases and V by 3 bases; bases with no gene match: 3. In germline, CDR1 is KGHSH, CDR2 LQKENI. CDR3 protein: CASSPGTGGDYGYTF. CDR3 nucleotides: TGTGCCAGCTCACCTGGGACAGGGGGGGACTATGGCTACACCTTC.

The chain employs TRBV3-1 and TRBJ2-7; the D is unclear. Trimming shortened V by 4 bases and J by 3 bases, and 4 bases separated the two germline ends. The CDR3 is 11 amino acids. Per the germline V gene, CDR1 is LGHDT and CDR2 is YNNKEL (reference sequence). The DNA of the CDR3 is TGTGCCAGCAGCCGACACTACGAGCAGTACTTC. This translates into CASSRHYEQYF.

The CDR3 region is CASYFGGQVGDTQYF. As DNA, the CDR3 is TGTGCCAGCTACTTCGGGGGGCAAGTGGGAGATACGCAGTATTTT. This chain links TRBV7-9 with TRBJ2-3; weak D call: TRBD2 (7 bases). V lost 8 bases, J lost 5 bases, and 20 bases lay in between. The CDR3 spans 15 residues. In germline, CDR1 is SEHNR, CDR2 FQNEAQ (reference sequence).

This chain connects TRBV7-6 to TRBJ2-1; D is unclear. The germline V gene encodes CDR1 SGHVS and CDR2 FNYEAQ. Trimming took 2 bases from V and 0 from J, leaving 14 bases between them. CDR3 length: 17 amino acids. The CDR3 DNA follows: TGTGCCAGCAGCTTATTGGCTCGAGCGAGCTCCTACAATGAGCAGTTCTTC. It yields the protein CASSLLARASSYNEQFF.

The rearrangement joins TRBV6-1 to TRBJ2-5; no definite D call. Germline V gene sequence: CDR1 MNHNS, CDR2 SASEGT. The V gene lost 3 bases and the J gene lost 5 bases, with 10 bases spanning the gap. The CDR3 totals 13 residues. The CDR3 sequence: CASSDLAVETQYF. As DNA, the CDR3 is TGTGCCAGCAGTGATTTGGCGGTGGAGACCCAGTACTTC.

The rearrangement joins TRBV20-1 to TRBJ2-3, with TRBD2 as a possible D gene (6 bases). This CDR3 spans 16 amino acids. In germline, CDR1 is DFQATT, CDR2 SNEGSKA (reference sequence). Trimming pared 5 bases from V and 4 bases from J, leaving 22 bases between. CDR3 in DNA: TGCAGTGCTTCCCGCCGACTAGTTTCCTCTGCAGATACGCAGTATTTT. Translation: CSASRRLVSSADTQYF.

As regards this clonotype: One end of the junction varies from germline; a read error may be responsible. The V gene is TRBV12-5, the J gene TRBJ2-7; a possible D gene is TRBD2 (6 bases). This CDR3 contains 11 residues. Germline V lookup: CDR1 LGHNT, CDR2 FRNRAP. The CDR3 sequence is CASGRDGRLHF. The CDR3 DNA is TGTGCTAGTGGCCGCGATGGGAGGCTACACTTC.

The CDR3 DNA follows: TGCAGTGCTAGAGATAGTAGCGGGAGGGCAATAGCCAAAAACATTCAGTACTTC. Amino acids: CSARDSSGRAIAKNIQYF. The gene calls are TRBV20-1 and TRBJ2-4, with 11 bases aligning to TRBD2. The length of the CDR3 is 18 residues. Germline CDR1 is DFQATT and CDR2 is SNEGSKA (reference sequence). The V segment lost 0 bases and the J segment 0 bases; nucleotides outside the gene matches: 7.

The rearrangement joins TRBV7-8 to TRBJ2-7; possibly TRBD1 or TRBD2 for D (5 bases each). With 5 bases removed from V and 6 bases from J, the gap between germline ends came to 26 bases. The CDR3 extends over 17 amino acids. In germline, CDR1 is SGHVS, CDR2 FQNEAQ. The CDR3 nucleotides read TGTGCCAGCAGCAAAGCAACGCGCCCGGGGACGGCCCCCGAGCAGTACTTC. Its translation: CASSKATRPGTAPEQYF.